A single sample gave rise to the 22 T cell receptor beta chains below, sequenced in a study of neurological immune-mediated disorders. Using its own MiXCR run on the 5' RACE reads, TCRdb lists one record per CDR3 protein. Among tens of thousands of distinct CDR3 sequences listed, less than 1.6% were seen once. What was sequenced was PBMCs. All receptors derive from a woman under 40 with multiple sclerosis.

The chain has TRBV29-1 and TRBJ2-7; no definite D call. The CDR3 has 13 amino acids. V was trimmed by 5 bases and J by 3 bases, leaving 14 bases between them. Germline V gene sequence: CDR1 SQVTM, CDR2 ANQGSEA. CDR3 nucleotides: TGCAGCGTTCGCCAGGTCAGCTACTACGAGCAGTACTTC. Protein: CSVRQVSYYEQYF.

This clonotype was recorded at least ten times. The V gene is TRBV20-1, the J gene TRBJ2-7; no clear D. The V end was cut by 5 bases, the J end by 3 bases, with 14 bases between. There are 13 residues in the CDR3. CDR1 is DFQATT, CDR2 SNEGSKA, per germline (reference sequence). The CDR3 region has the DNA TGCAGTGCTTCCCGGGCCTCGGGCTACGAGCAGTACTTC. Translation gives CSASRASGYEQYF.

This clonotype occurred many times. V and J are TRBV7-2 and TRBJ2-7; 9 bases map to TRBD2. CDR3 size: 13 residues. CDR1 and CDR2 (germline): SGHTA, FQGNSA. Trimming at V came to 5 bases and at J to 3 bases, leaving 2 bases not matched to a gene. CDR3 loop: CASSQRGVYEQYF. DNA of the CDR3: TGTGCCAGCAGCCAGCGGGGGGTCTACGAGCAGTACTTC. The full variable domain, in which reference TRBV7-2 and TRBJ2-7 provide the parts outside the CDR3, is GAGVSQSPSNKVTEKGKDVELRCDPISGHTALYWYRQSLGQGLEFLIYFQGNSAPDKSGLPSDRFSAERTGGSVSTLTIQRTQQEDSAVYLCASSQRGVYEQYFGPGTRLTVT.

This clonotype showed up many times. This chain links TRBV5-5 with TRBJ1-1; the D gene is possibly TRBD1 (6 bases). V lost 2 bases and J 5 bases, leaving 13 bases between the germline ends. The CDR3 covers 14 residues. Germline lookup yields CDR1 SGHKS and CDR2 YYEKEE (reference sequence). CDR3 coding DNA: TGTGCCAGCAGCTTCCGGGGGCTCGGGACTGAAGCTTTCTTT. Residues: CASSFRGLGTEAFF.

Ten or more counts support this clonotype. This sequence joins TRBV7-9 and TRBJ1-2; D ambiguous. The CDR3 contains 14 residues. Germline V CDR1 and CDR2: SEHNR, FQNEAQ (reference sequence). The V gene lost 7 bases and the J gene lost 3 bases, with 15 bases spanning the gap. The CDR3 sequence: CASTQGSLDYGYTF. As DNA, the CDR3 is TGTGCCAGCACCCAAGGGTCCCTAGACTATGGCTACACCTTC.

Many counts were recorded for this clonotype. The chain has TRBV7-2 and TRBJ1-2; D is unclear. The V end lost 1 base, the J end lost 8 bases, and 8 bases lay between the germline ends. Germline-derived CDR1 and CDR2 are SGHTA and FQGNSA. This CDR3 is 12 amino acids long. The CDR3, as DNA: TGTGCCAGCAGCTTAGGGGTTTGGGGCTACACCTTC. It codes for CASSLGVWGYTF.

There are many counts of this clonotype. DNA of the CDR3: TGTGCCAGCAGTTTGGACAGGGCTCATGAAGCTTTCTTT. Protein sequence: CASSLDRAHEAFF. This chain connects TRBV12-3 or TRBV12-4 to TRBJ1-1; 8 bases line up with TRBD1. V gave up 3 bases and J gave up 7 bases; unmatched junction bases: 4. This CDR3 has 13 amino acids.

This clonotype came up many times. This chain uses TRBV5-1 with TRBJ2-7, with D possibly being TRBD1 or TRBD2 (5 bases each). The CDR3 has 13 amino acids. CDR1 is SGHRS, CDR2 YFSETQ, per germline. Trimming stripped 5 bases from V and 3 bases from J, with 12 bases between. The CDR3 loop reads CASSSGALYEQYF. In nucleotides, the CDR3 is TGCGCCAGCAGTTCCGGGGCACTCTACGAGCAGTACTTC.

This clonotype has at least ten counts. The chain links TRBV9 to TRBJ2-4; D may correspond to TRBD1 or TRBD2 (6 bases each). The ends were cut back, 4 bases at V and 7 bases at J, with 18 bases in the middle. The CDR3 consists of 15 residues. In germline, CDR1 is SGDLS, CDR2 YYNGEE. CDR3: CASSPTGGLRNIQYF. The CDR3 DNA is TGTGCCAGCAGCCCTACCGGGGGCCTCCGGAACATTCAGTACTTC.

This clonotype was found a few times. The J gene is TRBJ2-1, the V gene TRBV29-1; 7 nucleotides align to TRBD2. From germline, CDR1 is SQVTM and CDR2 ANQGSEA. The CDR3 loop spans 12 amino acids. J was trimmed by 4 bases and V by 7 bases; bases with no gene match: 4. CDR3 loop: CSASGGYNEQFF. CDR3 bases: TGCAGCGCGTCGGGGGGTTACAATGAGCAGTTCTTC.

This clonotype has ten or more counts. The chain's CDR3 is CASSFGGTDTQYF. Here the CDR3 DNA reads TGTGCCAGCAGTTTCGGGGGCACAGATACGCAGTATTTT. The V gene is TRBV12-3 or TRBV12-4, the J gene TRBJ2-3; perhaps TRBD2 as D (5 bases). V gave up 3 bases and J gave up 1 base, with 5 bases separating them. The CDR3 totals 13 residues.

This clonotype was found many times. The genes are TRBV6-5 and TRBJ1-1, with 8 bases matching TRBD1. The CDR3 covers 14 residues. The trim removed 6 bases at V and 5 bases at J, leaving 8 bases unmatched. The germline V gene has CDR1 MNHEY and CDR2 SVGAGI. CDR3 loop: CASSFGQGSTEAFF. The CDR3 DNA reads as TGTGCCAGCAGCTTCGGACAGGGATCAACTGAAGCTTTCTTT.

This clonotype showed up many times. This CDR3 reads CASSHGEGGNTQYF. CDR3 DNA sequence: TGTGCCAGCAGCCACGGGGAAGGAGGAAATACGCAGTATTTT. The rearrangement uses TRBV3-1 and TRBJ2-3, with D possibly being TRBD2 (5 bases). V lost 3 bases to trimming and J lost 7 bases, with 14 bases between them. This CDR3 comprises 14 residues. Germline V gene sequence: CDR1 LGHDT, CDR2 YNNKEL (reference sequence).

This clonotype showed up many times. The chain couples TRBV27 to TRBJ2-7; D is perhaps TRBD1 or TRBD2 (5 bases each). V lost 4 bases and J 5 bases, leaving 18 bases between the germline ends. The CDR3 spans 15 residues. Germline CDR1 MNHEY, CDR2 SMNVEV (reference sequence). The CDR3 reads CASSSAGRRGHEQYF. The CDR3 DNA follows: TGTGCCAGCAGTTCCGCAGGGAGACGGGGCCACGAGCAGTACTTC.

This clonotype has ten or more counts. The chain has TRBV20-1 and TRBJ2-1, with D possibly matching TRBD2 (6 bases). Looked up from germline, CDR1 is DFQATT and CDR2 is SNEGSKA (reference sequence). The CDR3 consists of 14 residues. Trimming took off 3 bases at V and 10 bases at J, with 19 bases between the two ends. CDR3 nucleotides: TGCAGTGCTAGGATTCTGGTTGGACGGGGGGAGCAGTTCTTC. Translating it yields CSARILVGRGEQFF.

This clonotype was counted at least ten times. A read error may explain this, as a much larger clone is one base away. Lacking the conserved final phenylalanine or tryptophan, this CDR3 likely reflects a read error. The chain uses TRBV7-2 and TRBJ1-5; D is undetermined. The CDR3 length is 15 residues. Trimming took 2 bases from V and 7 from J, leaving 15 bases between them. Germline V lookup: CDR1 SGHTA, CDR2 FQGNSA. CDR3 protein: CASSLRGGPMQPQHC. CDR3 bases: TGTGCCAGCAGCTTACGAGGCGGTCCTATGCAGCCCCAGCATTGT.

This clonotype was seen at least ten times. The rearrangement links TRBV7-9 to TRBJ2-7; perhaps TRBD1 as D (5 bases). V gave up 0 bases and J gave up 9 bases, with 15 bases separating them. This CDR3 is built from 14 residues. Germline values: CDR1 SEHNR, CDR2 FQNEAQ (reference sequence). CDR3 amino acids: CASSLAGADDGQYF. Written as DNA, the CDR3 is TGTGCCAGCAGCTTAGCTGGGGCTGATGATGGGCAGTACTTC. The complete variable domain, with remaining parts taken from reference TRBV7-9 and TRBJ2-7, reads DTGVSQNPRHKITKRGQNVTFRCDPISEHNRLYWYRQTLGQGPEFLTYFQNEAQLEKSRLLSDRFSAERPKGSFSTLEIQRTEQGDSAMYLCASSLAGADDGQYFGPGTRLTVT.

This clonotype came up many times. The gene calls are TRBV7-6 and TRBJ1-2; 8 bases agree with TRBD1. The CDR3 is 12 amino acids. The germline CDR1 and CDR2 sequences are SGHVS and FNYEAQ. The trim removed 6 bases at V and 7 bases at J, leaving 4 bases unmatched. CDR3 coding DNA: TGTGCCAGCAGTCAGACAGGGGCTGGCTACACCTTC. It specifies CASSQTGAGYTF.

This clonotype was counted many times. CDR3 sequence (DNA): TGCAGTGCTAGCGGGGGGCCCGGAGGATCTCAGTATTTT. This gives the protein CSASGGPGGSQYF. The gene calls are TRBV20-1 and TRBJ2-3, with D maybe TRBD2 (7 bases). The CDR3 runs 13 residues. The V end lost 3 bases, the J end lost 12 bases, and 19 bases lay between the germline ends. Germline CDR1 DFQATT, CDR2 SNEGSKA (reference sequence).

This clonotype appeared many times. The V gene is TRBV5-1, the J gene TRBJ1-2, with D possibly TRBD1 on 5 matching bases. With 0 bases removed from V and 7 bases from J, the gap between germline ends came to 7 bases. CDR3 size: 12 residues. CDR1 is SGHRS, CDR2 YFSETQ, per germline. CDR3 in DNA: TGCGCCAGCAGCTTGGACCAGGGTGGCTACACCTTC. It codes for CASSLDQGGYTF.

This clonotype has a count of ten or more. The DNA of the CDR3 is TGTGCCAGCAGCTACGACCACCCAGATACGCAGTATTTT. Translating gives CASSYDHPDTQYF. The chain links TRBV12-3 or TRBV12-4 to TRBJ2-3; D gene unclear. V was trimmed by 6 bases and J by 4 bases, leaving 11 bases between them. This CDR3 spans 13 amino acids.

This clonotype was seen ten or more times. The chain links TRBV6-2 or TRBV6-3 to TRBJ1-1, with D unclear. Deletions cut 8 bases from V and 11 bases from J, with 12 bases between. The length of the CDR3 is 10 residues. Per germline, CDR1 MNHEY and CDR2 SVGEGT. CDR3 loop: CASRTLRAFF. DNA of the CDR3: TGTGCCAGCCGGACTCTTCGGGCTTTCTTT.